This TCR beta chain came from a study of Ad26.COV2.S vaccination and SARS-CoV-2 variants. To note about this clone: Its antigen remains unknown.

Study-wide findings and caveats: People who got the vaccine had more spike-specific TCR breadth than people who got placebo. From the TCR breadth and depth analyses, total T cell responses may have been underestimated. Spike-specific responses of CD8+ and CD4+ T cells were reported to display substantial breadth after vaccination.

Germline loops: CDR1 SGHTA, CDR2 FQGNSA. V was trimmed by 7 bases and J by 4 bases, leaving 13 bases between them. The CDR3 loop spans 13 amino acids. Assay: immunoSEQ multiplex PCR; the TCRdb copy retains only in-frame clones and omits some. Of fewer than 150,000 clones in the sample, 86% were seen once. The rearrangement joins TRBV7-2 to TRBJ1-2, with unresolved D. This TCR was sampled from a human donor who had recovered from COVID-19. The material sequenced was peripheral blood, taken after recovery from COVID-19. CDR3 sequence reads: CASTPLGLYGYTF. CDR3 bases: TGTGCCAGCACCCCTTTAGGCCTCTATGGCTACACCTTC.